This T cell receptor (beta chain) was captured by sequencing in a study of T cell repertoires and Cas9 in healthy adults. Study context: SpCas9-reactive CD4 and CD8 T cells were characterized for potency, cytotoxicity and lineage.

Of note for this clone: No antigen is known for it.

Study results and caveats: In vitro, SpCas9-reactive Tregs were reported to curb effector T cell proliferation and function.

Data came from immunoSEQ multiplex PCR; TCRdb stores just in-frame clones and leaves some out. The sample has tens of thousands of clones; about 92% are singletons. Input material: CD4+ effector T cells (CD127+, CD25-, CD137-, CD154-) from PBMCs; culture status not recorded. This TCR derives from a human donor in good health.

This CDR3 is CASSQEPILGTARRVEKLFF. CDR3 nucleotide sequence: TGCGCCAGCAGCCAAGAGCCTATTCTCGGGACCGCCCGCCGGGTTGAAAAACTGTTTTTT. This chain uses TRBV4-1 with TRBJ1-4; tentatively, D is TRBD1 (5 bases). The germline gives CDR1 MGHRA, CDR2 YSYEKL. Trimming removed 0 bases at V and 7 bases at J, with 27 bases between. CDR3 size: 20 residues.